Presented here are 25 T cell receptor beta chains from one specimen sequenced in a study of control samples from healthy donors and cancer patients (TCRdb year 2020). Library creation used the immunoSEQ multiplex PCR assay. TCRdb mirrors the immuneACCESS table, restricted to in-frame sequences. Some clones are absent from its copies; in checked studies, under half trace to an unresolved V gene, and the reason for the others is unknown. This sample comprises about 140,000 clones, under 90% of them detected only once. Clones ranked in the top ten supply 4.9% of the sample. Source material: blood. The source is a man aged 25 to 40 in good health.

This sequence joins TRBV5-6 and TRBJ1-1; D unclear. V was trimmed by 0 bases and J by 1 base, leaving 7 bases between them. Germline CDR1 is SGHDT and CDR2 is YYEEEE. This CDR3 region has 14 residues. CDR3 coding DNA: TGTGCCAGCAGCTTGGCGATCTGGAACACTGAAGCTTTCTTT. This translates into CASSLAIWNTEAFF.

J is TRBJ1-1 and V is TRBV11-2; D uncertain. The CDR3 consists of 14 residues. Trimming stripped 6 bases from V and 11 bases from J, with 22 bases between. Germline V gene lookup returns CDR1 SGHAT and CDR2 FQNNGV. CDR3 protein: CASRSLSGDMKAFF. The CDR3 bases are TGTGCCAGCAGGTCTCTCAGTGGCGACATGAAGGCTTTCTTT.

The rearrangement uses TRBV5-4 and TRBJ1-6; 7 bases map to TRBD1. Germline values: CDR1 SGHNT, CDR2 YYREEE (reference sequence). This CDR3 spans 15 amino acids. V was pared by 4 bases and J by 7 bases, with 8 bases of the junction left unmatched. The CDR3 here is CASSRLGQPNSPLHF. The CDR3 bases are TGTGCCAGCAGCCGGCTGGGACAGCCAAATTCACCCCTCCACTTT.

This chain uses TRBV29-1 with TRBJ2-7; TRBD1 aligns across 10 bases. Trimming took 1 base from V and 7 from J; bases not matched to a gene: 10. Germline CDR1 is SQVTM and CDR2 is ANQGSEA. The CDR3 is 15 amino acids. The CDR3 reads CSVEVPGQGYSEQYF. The CDR3 DNA follows: TGCAGCGTTGAAGTCCCGGGACAGGGGTATTCTGAGCAGTACTTC.

This clone was picked up a small number of times. The V call is TRBV19, the J call TRBJ2-2, with D possibly being TRBD2 (7 bases). Deletions cut 10 bases from V and 6 bases from J, with 18 bases between. The CDR3 is 14 amino acids. Germline-derived CDR1 and CDR2 are LNHDA and SQIVND (reference sequence). The DNA for the CDR3 is TGTGCCATTGGGACCTCGGGGGGCTCCGGGGAGCTGTTTTTT. This sequence encodes CAIGTSGGSGELFF. Variable domain in full (rest from reference TRBV19 and TRBJ2-2): DGGITQSPKYLFRKEGQNVTLSCEQNLNHDAMYWYRQDPGQGLRLIYYSQIVNDFQKGDIAEGYSVSREKKESFPLTVTSAQKNPTAFYLCAIGTSGGSGELFFGEGSRLTVL.

The chain couples TRBV12-3 or TRBV12-4 to TRBJ2-7; D is possibly TRBD2 (5 bases). This CDR3 has 12 amino acids. V was trimmed by 3 bases and J by 4 bases, leaving 7 bases between them. Here the CDR3 reads CASSFGEYEQYF. CDR3 bases: TGTGCCAGCAGTTTCGGGGAGTACGAGCAGTACTTC.

V is TRBV27 and J is TRBJ2-7; 9 bases agree with TRBD1. Germline V gene data show CDR1 as MNHEY and CDR2 as SMNVEV (reference sequence). This CDR3 is built from 14 residues. After removal of 8 bases from V and 5 bases from J, the junction contained 10 bases not matched to a gene. The CDR3 reads CASDNRRTGDEQYF. As DNA, the CDR3 is TGTGCCAGCGATAATAGGCGGACAGGGGACGAGCAGTACTTC.

This chain connects TRBV24-1 to TRBJ2-7, with 10 bases matching TRBD2. The CDR3 consists of 15 residues. CDR1 and CDR2 from the germline V gene are KGHDR and SFDVKD. The J segment lost 0 bases and the V segment lost 6 bases, leaving 4 bases of the junction unmatched. The CDR3 spells CATSSSGSGSYEQYF. CDR3 in DNA: TGTGCCACCAGTTCTAGCGGGAGTGGCTCCTACGAGCAGTACTTC.

This chain links TRBV7-2 with TRBJ1-5; 10 bases line up with TRBD1. The CDR3 consists of 14 residues. Germline lookup yields CDR1 SGHTA and CDR2 FQGNSA. J was trimmed by 7 bases and V by 5 bases; bases with no gene match: 5. In DNA, the CDR3 is TGTGCCAGCAGCCATGGACAGGGGGTGCAGCCCCAGCATTTT. This gives the protein CASSHGQGVQPQHF.

V gene TRBV3-1 (or the pseudogene TRBV3-2) combines with J gene TRBJ1-1, with D possibly being TRBD1 (5 bases). This CDR3 is built from 15 residues. Germline lookup yields CDR1 LGHDT and CDR2 YNNKEL (reference sequence). The germline V and J ends were trimmed by 0 bases and 6 bases, with 14 bases remaining between them. The CDR3 is CASSQDSQGVPEAFF. The CDR3 nucleotides read TGTGCCAGCAGCCAAGATAGCCAGGGAGTCCCTGAAGCTTTCTTT.

As for this clone: Other DNA sequences in the same sample also yield this CDR3. The chain is built from TRBV9 and TRBJ1-2; 10 bases line up with TRBD1. The length of the CDR3 is 14 residues. The V gene end was trimmed by 3 bases and the J gene end by 3 bases; junction bases not matched to a gene: 2. Germline values: CDR1 SGDLS, CDR2 YYNGEE. CDR3 sequence (DNA): TGTGCCAGCAGCGCCGGACAGGGGGACTATGGCTACACCTTC. Translating it yields CASSAGQGDYGYTF.

V is TRBV19 and J is TRBJ2-3; D gene ambiguous. The CDR3 runs to 12 residues. V was trimmed by 4 bases and J by 1 base, leaving 3 bases between them. Germline V lookup: CDR1 LNHDA, CDR2 SQIVND (reference sequence). The CDR3 reads CASSKRTDTQYF. The DNA of the CDR3 is TGTGCCAGTAGTAAGCGCACAGATACGCAGTATTTT.

This clone was detected a few times. The chain links TRBV7-9 to TRBJ2-2; perhaps TRBD2 as D (5 bases). Trimming left V 5 bases short and J 2 bases short, with 18 bases between. This CDR3 has 17 amino acids. CDR1 is SEHNR and CDR2 is FQNEAQ in the germline V gene (reference sequence). The CDR3 loop is CASSEIPTGKNTGELFF. The CDR3 DNA follows: TGTGCCAGCAGCGAAATCCCAACCGGGAAAAACACCGGGGAGCTGTTTTTT. Using reference TRBV7-9 and TRBJ2-2 for the parts outside the CDR3, the full variable domain is DTGVSQNPRHKITKRGQNVTFRCDPISEHNRLYWYRQTLGQGPEFLTYFQNEAQLEKSRLLSDRFSAERPKGSFSTLEIQRTEQGDSAMYLCASSEIPTGKNTGELFFGEGSRLTVL.

The chain uses TRBV19 and TRBJ1-3, with D unclear. The CDR3 has 12 residues. Trimming removed 7 bases at V and 0 bases at J, with 4 bases between. CDR1 is LNHDA, CDR2 SQIVND, per germline (reference sequence). The DNA of the CDR3 is TGTGCCAGTACCGCCTCTGGAAACACCATATATTTT. It codes for CASTASGNTIYF.

This clone was picked up a small number of times. The V and J genes are TRBV5-4 and TRBJ2-1; D unresolved. V was shortened by 7 bases and J by 6 bases, with 14 bases between the two germline ends. Germline V gene sequence: CDR1 SGHNT, CDR2 YYREEE (reference sequence). This CDR3 spans 13 amino acids. CDR3 protein: CASLLPPSNEQFF. In DNA form, the CDR3 reads TGTGCCAGCCTCCTACCCCCCAGCAATGAGCAGTTCTTC.

This chain joins TRBV2 and TRBJ2-2; 8 bases are a match to TRBD2. This CDR3 is built from 16 residues. Unmatched junction bases numbered 3, after V lost 2 bases and J lost 1 base. Germline values: CDR1 SNHLY, CDR2 FYNNEI. CDR3 in amino acids: CASSEMLAGNTGELFF. CDR3 nucleotide sequence: TGTGCCAGCAGTGAAATGCTAGCGGGGAACACCGGGGAGCTGTTTTTT.

The DNA of the CDR3 is TGTGCCAGCAGCGGACCGGGACAGGGCTACGAGCAGTACTTC. It specifies CASSGPGQGYEQYF. This sequence joins TRBV11-3 and TRBJ2-7; TRBD1 agrees at 9 bases. The CDR3 has 14 amino acids. The junction had 5 bases not matched to a gene; V was cut back by 5 bases and J by 3 bases. Per the germline V gene, CDR1 is SGHNT and CDR2 is YENEEA.

The chain has TRBV5-4 and TRBJ2-4, with D perhaps assigned TRBD1 or TRBD2 (5 bases each). From germline, CDR1 is SGHNT and CDR2 YYREEE (reference sequence). With 0 bases removed from V and 0 bases from J, the gap between germline ends came to 7 bases. There are 15 residues in the CDR3. DNA for the CDR3: TGTGCCAGCAGCTTGGGAGGGGTAGCCAAAAACATTCAGTACTTC. It encodes CASSLGGVAKNIQYF.

A word on this clone: Likely a read error: the CDR3 ends without its conserved phenylalanine or tryptophan. The DNA is left out, because the CDR3 cannot be placed on it with certainty; the CDR3 is given as TCRdb lists it. This chain joins TRBV14 and TRBJ2-3; the DNA was not compared with TRBD1, the D call given in the table. Germline V CDR1 and CDR2: SGHDN, FVKESK. The CDR3 adds up to 13 amino acids, both ends counted. The CDR3 reads CASSQDRDTILES.

This chain joins TRBV28 and TRBJ2-2, with D tentatively TRBD1 (7 bases). This CDR3 spans 15 amino acids. Germline-derived CDR1 and CDR2 are MDHEN and SYDVKM. V lost 6 bases, J lost 13 bases, and 24 bases lay in between. Here the CDR3 reads CASSPQTGRPRLLFF. In DNA form, the CDR3 reads TGTGCCAGCAGCCCTCAGACAGGGAGGCCTAGGTTGCTGTTTTTT.

The CDR3 DNA reads as TGTGCCAGCAGCTTTCCAAGGACAGAAAAAGACCGAAACACCATATATTTT. Protein product: CASSFPRTEKDRNTIYF. This chain connects TRBV7-9 to TRBJ1-3; possibly TRBD1 for D (6 bases). The CDR3 sequence is 17 residues long. Germline CDR1 is SEHNR and CDR2 is FQNEAQ (reference sequence). With 3 bases removed from V and 5 bases from J, the gap between germline ends came to 20 bases.

This chain uses TRBV7-9 with TRBJ2-5; either TRBD1 or TRBD2 may supply D (5 bases each). V lost 5 bases and J lost 4, with 17 bases in between. Germline V CDR1 and CDR2: SEHNR, FQNEAQ (reference sequence). CDR3 size: 15 residues. CDR3: CASSDGTYFGETQYF. CDR3 in DNA: TGTGCCAGCAGCGACGGGACCTACTTCGGAGAGACCCAGTACTTC.

The V and J genes are TRBV4-1 and TRBJ2-7, with D perhaps TRBD2 (7 bases). The V gene's germline CDR1 is MGHRA and CDR2 YSYEKL. There are 15 residues in the CDR3. The V and J ends lost 1 base and 2 bases respectively, with 12 bases between them. CDR3 in amino acids: CASSQGGGGTYEQYF. The CDR3 coding sequence is TGCGCCAGCAGCCAAGGGGGAGGGGGAACCTACGAGCAGTACTTC.

This rearrangement joins TRBV19 to TRBJ1-1; D not certain. The CDR3 is 14 residues long. V dropped 5 bases and J dropped 1 base, with 11 bases sitting between them. CDR1 and CDR2 from the germline V gene are LNHDA and SQIVND (reference sequence). DNA for the CDR3: TGTGCCAGTAGTTTCCAGTCACGGAACACTGAAGCTTTCTTT. It yields the protein CASSFQSRNTEAFF.

This sequence joins TRBV7-2 and TRBJ1-6, with D perhaps TRBD1 (5 bases). Between the trimmed V and J ends, which lost 3 bases and 5 bases, there was a span of 17 bases. The CDR3 length is 17 residues. CDR1 is SGHTA and CDR2 is FQGNSA in the germline V gene. CDR3 loop: CASSLNAGWVDNSPLHF. The CDR3, as DNA: TGTGCCAGCAGCTTGAATGCAGGGTGGGTGGATAATTCACCCCTCCACTTT.